Presented here are 14 T cell receptor beta chains from one specimen sequenced in a study of cytomegalovirus exposure and HLA in healthy donors. With 60 Vbeta and 13 Jbeta primers, the PCR was carried out. Libraries were prepared by immunoSEQ multiplex PCR; TCRdb keeps only in-frame clonotypes and omits some of them. Of 100,000 to 150,000 clones listed, roughly 74% are singletons. Sequencing was performed on PBMCs. The receptors shown here come from a woman between 45 and 60 years old in good health and CMV-seropositive.

This clone was found a few times. The chain employs TRBV9 and TRBJ2-1; D remains unclear. Germline lookup yields CDR1 SGDLS and CDR2 YYNGEE. The CDR3 runs 14 residues. V was pared by 5 bases and J by 10 bases, with 19 bases between. The CDR3 coding sequence is TGTGCCAGCAGTTCGGGTCTCTTGGCTTGGGAGCAGTTCTTC. Translation gives CASSSGLLAWEQFF.

This clone appeared once. The rearrangement joins TRBV7-8 to TRBJ2-5; 9 bases line up with TRBD2. The CDR3 length is 18 residues. V dropped 1 base and J dropped 1; count of bases not matched to a gene: 10. Germline lookup yields CDR1 SGHVS and CDR2 FQNEAQ. CDR3 in amino acids: CASSLVIAGVGSQETQYF. As DNA, the CDR3 is TGTGCCAGCAGCTTAGTGATAGCGGGGGTGGGAAGCCAAGAGACCCAGTACTTC.

This clone was seen more than once but under ten times. Germline is not matched at one junction end, which may reflect a read error. The chain joins TRBV7-9 to TRBJ2-7; tentatively, D is TRBD1 or TRBD2 (5 bases each). CDR3 size: 14 residues. Germline V gives CDR1 SEHNR, CDR2 FQNEAQ (reference sequence). The CDR3 loop reads CSSSLGDAGYEQYF. The CDR3 DNA sequence: TGTTCCAGCAGCTTAGGGGATGCGGGCTACGAGCAGTACTTC.

V usage is TRBV6-5 and J usage is TRBJ2-7; D may be TRBD1 (8 bases). The germline V and J ends were trimmed by 6 bases and 3 bases, with 18 bases remaining between them. Germline CDR1 MNHEY, CDR2 SVGAGI. The CDR3 has 15 amino acids. This CDR3 reads CASSPQQGGSYEQYF. DNA of the CDR3: TGTGCCAGCAGCCCCCAACAGGGGGGGAGCTACGAGCAGTACTTC.

About this clone itself: A read error may account for a junction end that differs from germline. The same CDR3 can be traced to other DNA sequences in this sample. V and J are TRBV10-1 and TRBJ1-4, with 10 bases fitting TRBD1. The CDR3 has 14 residues. Looked up from germline, CDR1 is WNHNN and CDR2 is SYGVQD (reference sequence). Here the CDR3 reads CASSGTGDNEKLFF. For the CDR3, the DNA is TGCGCTAGCAGCGGGACAGGGGATAATGAAAAACTGTTTTTT.

This chain joins TRBV7-9 and TRBJ1-1, with TRBD1 matching over 9 bases. Germline V gene lookup returns CDR1 SEHNR and CDR2 FQNEAQ (reference sequence). V gave up 4 bases and J gave up 6 bases; unmatched junction bases: 9. The CDR3 spans 15 residues. In nucleotides, the CDR3 is TGTGCCAGCAGCTCCAACAGGGGGCAGGGCGCTGAAGCTTTCTTT. It translates to CASSSNRGQGAEAFF. Filled out from reference TRBV7-9 and TRBJ1-1, the complete variable domain reads DTGVSQNPRHKITKRGQNVTFRCDPISEHNRLYWYRQTLGQGPEFLTYFQNEAQLEKSRLLSDRFSAERPKGSFSTLEIQRTEQGDSAMYLCASSSNRGQGAEAFFGQGTRLTVV.

The chain has TRBV6-6 and TRBJ2-5, with D possibly matching TRBD1 (6 bases). The assigned J gene may be wrong: the sequence end matches TRBJ2-7 better. The CDR3 spans 14 residues. Germline CDR1 MNHNY, CDR2 SVGAGI (reference sequence). CDR3 protein: CASSPRDNSYEQYF. In nucleotides, the CDR3 is TGTGCCAGCAGTCCCCGGGACAACTCCTACGAGCAGTACTTC.

The V gene is TRBV20-1, the J gene TRBJ2-1; perhaps TRBD1 as D (5 bases). Germline V gives CDR1 DFQATT, CDR2 SNEGSKA (reference sequence). The CDR3 spans 10 residues. V lost 7 bases and J lost 6, with 7 bases in between. The CDR3 loop is CSGQFNEQFF. In DNA form, the CDR3 reads TGCAGTGGACAGTTCAATGAGCAGTTCTTC.

This clone was counted between two and nine times. The chain combines TRBV19 with TRBJ1-2; 7 bases match TRBD1. There are 14 residues in the CDR3. The V and J ends lost 3 bases and 4 bases, in that order; junction bases with no gene match: 5. CDR1 is LNHDA and CDR2 is SQIVND in the germline V gene (reference sequence). The CDR3 coding sequence is TGTGCCAGTAGTATTTGGGGACAGCTCTATGGCTACACCTTC. Encoded protein: CASSIWGQLYGYTF.

The chain is built from TRBV18 and TRBJ2-3; TRBD1 matches 10 bases. The ends lost 4 bases at V and 6 bases at J; junction bases unmatched: 7. The CDR3 contains 15 residues. The germline CDR1 and CDR2 sequences are KGHSH and LQKENI. The DNA of the CDR3 is TGTGCCAGCTCACTGACAGGGGGCAGGACGGATACGCAGTATTTT. This codes for CASSLTGGRTDTQYF.

The chain employs TRBV9 and TRBJ1-1; maybe TRBD1 (5 bases). This CDR3 is 15 amino acids long. V was trimmed by 4 bases and J by 11 bases, leaving 24 bases between them. Per the germline V gene, CDR1 is SGDLS and CDR2 is YYNGEE. CDR3 nucleotides: TGTGCCAGCAGCCCATTCAAGAGGGGAGGATTTGGGGCTTTCTTT. It yields the protein CASSPFKRGGFGAFF.

V usage is TRBV30 and J usage is TRBJ1-6; maybe TRBD1 (5 bases). CDR3 length: 17 amino acids. The V end lost 2 bases, the J end lost 0 bases, and 14 bases lay between the germline ends. The germline gives CDR1 GTSNPN, CDR2 SVGIG (reference sequence). The CDR3 DNA is TGTGCCTGGAGTTCCGGGACTACCGCCTCCTATAATTCACCCCTCCACTTT. Residues: CAWSSGTTASYNSPLHF.

The chain has TRBV2 and TRBJ2-7, with D uncertain. V was clipped by 1 base and J by 4 bases, with 8 bases between them. CDR1 is SNHLY, CDR2 FYNNEI, per germline. The CDR3 length is 13 residues. The CDR3 protein is CASSEDSSYEQYF. The CDR3 DNA follows: TGTGCCAGCAGTGAAGACAGTTCGTACGAGCAGTACTTC. Combining the CDR3 with reference TRBV2 and TRBJ2-7 gives the whole variable domain EPEVTQTPSHQVTQMGQEVILRCVPISNHLYFYWYRQILGQKVEFLVSFYNNEISEKSEIFDDQFSVERPDGSNFTLKIRSTKLEDSAMYFCASSEDSSYEQYFGPGTRLTVT.

Points on this clone: The junction departs from germline at one end; a sequencing error may be responsible. The chain has TRBV15 and TRBJ1-3; D is unresolved. The CDR3 totals 16 residues. Germline CDR1 reads LNHNV; CDR2 reads YYDKDF (reference sequence). CDR3 residues: CAASRAQSNSGNTIYF. For the CDR3, the DNA is TGTGCCGCCAGCAGAGCACAGTCGAACTCTGGAAACACCATATATTTT. Looking up the rest from reference TRBV15 and TRBJ1-3 gives the full variable domain: DAMVIQNPRYQVTQFGKPVTLSCSQTLNHNVMYWYQQKSSQAPKLLFHYYDKDFNNEADTPDNFQSRRPNTSFCFLDIRSPGLGDTAMYLCAASRAQSNSGNTIYFGEGSWLTVV.